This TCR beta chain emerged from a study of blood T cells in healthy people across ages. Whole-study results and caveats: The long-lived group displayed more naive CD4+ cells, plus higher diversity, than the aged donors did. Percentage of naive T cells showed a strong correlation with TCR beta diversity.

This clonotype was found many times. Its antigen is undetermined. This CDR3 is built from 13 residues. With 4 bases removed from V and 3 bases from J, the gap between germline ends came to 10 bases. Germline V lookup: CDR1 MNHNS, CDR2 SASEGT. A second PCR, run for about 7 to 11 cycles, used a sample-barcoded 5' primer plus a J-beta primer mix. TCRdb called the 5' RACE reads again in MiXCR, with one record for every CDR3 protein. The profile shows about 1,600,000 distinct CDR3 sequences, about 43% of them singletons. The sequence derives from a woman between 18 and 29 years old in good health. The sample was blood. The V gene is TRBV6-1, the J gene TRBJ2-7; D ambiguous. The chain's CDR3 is CASSATLYYEQYF. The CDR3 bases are TGTGCCAGCAGTGCCACATTGTACTACGAGCAGTACTTC.